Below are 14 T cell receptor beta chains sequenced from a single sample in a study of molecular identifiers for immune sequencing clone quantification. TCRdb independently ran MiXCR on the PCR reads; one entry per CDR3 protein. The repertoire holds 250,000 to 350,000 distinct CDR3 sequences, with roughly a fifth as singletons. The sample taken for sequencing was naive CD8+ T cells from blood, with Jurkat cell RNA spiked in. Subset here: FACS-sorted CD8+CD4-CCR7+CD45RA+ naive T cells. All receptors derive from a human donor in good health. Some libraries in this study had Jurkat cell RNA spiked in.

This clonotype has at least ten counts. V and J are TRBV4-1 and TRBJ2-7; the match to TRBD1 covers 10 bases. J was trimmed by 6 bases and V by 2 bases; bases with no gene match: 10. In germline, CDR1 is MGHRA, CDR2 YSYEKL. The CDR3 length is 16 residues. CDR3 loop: CASSQTVGQGEVEQYF. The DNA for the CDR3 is TGCGCCAGCAGCCAAACCGTTGGACAGGGGGAGGTCGAGCAGTACTTC.

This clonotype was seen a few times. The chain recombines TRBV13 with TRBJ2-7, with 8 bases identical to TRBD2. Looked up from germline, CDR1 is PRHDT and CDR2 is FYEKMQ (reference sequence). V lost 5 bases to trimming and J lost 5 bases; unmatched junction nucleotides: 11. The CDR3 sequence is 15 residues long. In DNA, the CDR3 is TGTGCCAGCAGCCCCGGGGGTAGCGGGATTCACGAGCAGTACTTC. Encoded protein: CASSPGGSGIHEQYF.

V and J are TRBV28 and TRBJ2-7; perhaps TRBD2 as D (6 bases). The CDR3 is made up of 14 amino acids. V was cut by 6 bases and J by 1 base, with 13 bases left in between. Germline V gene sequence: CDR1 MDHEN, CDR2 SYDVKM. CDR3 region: CASSLRDWSYEQYF. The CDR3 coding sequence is TGTGCCAGCAGCCTCCGGGACTGGTCCTACGAGCAGTACTTC.

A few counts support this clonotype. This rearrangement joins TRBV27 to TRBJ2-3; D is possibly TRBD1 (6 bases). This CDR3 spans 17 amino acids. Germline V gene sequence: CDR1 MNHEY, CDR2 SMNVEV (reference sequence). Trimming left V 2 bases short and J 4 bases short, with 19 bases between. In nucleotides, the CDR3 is TGTGCCAGCAGTTTAAATTCCGCCAAGGGGGTACCAGATACGCAGTATTTT. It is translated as CASSLNSAKGVPDTQYF.

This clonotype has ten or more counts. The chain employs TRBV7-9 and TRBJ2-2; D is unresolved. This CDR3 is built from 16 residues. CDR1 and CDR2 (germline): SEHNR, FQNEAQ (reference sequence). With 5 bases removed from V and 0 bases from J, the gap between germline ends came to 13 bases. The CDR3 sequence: CASSPPGFPNTGELFF. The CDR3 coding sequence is TGTGCCAGCAGCCCCCCAGGCTTTCCGAACACCGGGGAGCTGTTTTTT.

The CDR3 region is CASSIMGGGEQFF. The CDR3, as DNA: TGTGCCAGTAGTATCATGGGGGGGGGTGAGCAGTTCTTC. The gene calls are TRBV19 and TRBJ2-1, with 7 bases aligning to TRBD2. V was pared by 3 bases and J by 9 bases, with 5 bases of the junction left unmatched. This CDR3 contains 13 residues. Germline V lookup: CDR1 LNHDA, CDR2 SQIVND (reference sequence).

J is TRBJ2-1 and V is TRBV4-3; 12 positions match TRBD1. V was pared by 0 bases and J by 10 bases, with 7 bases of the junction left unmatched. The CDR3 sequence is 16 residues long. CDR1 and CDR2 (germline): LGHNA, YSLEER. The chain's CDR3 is CASSQDRDRGPQEQFF. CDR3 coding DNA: TGCGCCAGCAGCCAAGATCGGGACAGGGGGCCTCAAGAGCAGTTCTTC.

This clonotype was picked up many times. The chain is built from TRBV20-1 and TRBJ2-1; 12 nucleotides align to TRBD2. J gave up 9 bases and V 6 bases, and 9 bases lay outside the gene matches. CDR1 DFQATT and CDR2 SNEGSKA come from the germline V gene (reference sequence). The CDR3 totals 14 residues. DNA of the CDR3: TGCAGTGCCAAACTAGCGGGGGGCCCAATTGAGCAGTTCTTC. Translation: CSAKLAGGPIEQFF.

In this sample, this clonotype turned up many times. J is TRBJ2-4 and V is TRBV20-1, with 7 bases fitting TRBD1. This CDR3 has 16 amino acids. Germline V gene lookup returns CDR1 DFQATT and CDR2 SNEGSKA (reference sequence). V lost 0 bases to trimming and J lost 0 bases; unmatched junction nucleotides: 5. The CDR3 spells CSARDQGELAKNIQYF. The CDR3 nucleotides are TGCAGTGCTAGAGACCAGGGGGAACTAGCCAAAAACATTCAGTACTTC.

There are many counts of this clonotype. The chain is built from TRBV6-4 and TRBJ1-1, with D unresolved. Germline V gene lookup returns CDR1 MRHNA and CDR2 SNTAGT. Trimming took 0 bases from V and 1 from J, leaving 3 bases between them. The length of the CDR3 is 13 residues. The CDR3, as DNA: TGTGCCAGCAGTGACTCGCCGAACACTGAAGCTTTCTTT. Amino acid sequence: CASSDSPNTEAFF.

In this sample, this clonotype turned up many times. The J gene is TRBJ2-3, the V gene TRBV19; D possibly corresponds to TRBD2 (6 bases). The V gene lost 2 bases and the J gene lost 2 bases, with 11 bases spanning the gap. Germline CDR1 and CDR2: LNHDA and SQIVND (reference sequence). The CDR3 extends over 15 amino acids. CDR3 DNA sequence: TGTGCCAGTAGTATATCTTCGGGAGTCACAGATACGCAGTATTTT. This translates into CASSISSGVTDTQYF.

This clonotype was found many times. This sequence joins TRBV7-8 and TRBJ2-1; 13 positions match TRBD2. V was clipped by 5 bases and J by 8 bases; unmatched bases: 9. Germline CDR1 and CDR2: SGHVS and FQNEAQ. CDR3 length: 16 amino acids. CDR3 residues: CASSISGTSGNDEQFF. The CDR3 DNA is TGTGCCAGCAGCATATCCGGGACTAGCGGGAATGATGAGCAGTTCTTC.

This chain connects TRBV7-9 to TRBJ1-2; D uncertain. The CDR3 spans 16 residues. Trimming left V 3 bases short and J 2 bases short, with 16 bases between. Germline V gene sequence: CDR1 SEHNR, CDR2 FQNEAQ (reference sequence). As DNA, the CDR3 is TGTGCCAGCAGCTTCCCGGCGCCGACACGAAACTATGGCTACACCTTC. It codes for CASSFPAPTRNYGYTF.

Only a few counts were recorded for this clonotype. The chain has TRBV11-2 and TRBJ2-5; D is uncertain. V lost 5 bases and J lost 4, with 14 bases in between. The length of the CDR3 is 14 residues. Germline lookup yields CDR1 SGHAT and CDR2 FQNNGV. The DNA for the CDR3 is TGTGCCAGCAGCCCCCCGTCTGCTCGAGAGACCCAGTACTTC. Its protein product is CASSPPSARETQYF.